The 21 T cell receptor beta chains in this list originate from one sample, sequenced in a study of cytomegalovirus exposure and HLA in healthy donors (dated by TCRdb to about 2017). The library was made by the immunoSEQ multiplex PCR assay. For the multiplex PCR, a mixture combining 60 forward primers for TCR Vbeta segments and 13 reverse primers for TCR Jbeta segments was used. TCRdb mirrors the immuneACCESS table, restricted to in-frame sequences. Some clones are absent from its copies; in checked studies, under half trace to an unresolved V gene, and the reason for the others is unknown. Within this sample are approximately 88,000 clones, with 78% of them counted one time only. The leading ten clones occupy 5% to 7% of the sample. Sequenced input: PBMCs. These receptors came from a man aged 18 to 30 in good health and CMV-seropositive.

This clone was observed a single time. V and J are TRBV20-1 and TRBJ1-2, with D uncertain. Per the germline V gene, CDR1 is DFQATT and CDR2 is SNEGSKA (reference sequence). V was clipped by 6 bases and J by 8 bases, with 13 bases between them. The CDR3 length is 11 residues. DNA of the CDR3: TGCAGTGCCCCCACCAACAGCGGCTACACCTTC. As protein: CSAPTNSGYTF.

The rearrangement uses TRBV27 and TRBJ1-1; D might be TRBD1 (6 bases). The V gene lost 4 bases and the J gene lost 4 bases, with 10 bases spanning the gap. The germline V gene has CDR1 MNHEY and CDR2 SMNVEV (reference sequence). The CDR3 is 13 amino acids. The CDR3 DNA reads as TGTGCCAGCAGTTCTCGACAGGTCACTGAAGCTTTCTTT. Its protein is CASSSRQVTEAFF.

The chain links TRBV7-8 to TRBJ2-7; D possibly corresponds to TRBD1 (5 bases). V was clipped by 3 bases and J by 4 bases, with 13 bases between them. The germline CDR1 and CDR2 sequences are SGHVS and FQNEAQ. The CDR3 runs 14 residues. The CDR3 sequence: CASSLAPGIYEQYF. CDR3 nucleotides: TGTGCCAGCAGCTTGGCACCAGGGATTTACGAGCAGTACTTC.

The gene calls are TRBV9 and TRBJ2-1; TRBD2 matches 9 bases. The CDR3 totals 14 residues. Germline CDR1 is SGDLS and CDR2 is YYNGEE. V lost 7 bases, J lost 4 bases, and 6 bases stayed unmatched. CDR3 bases: TGTGCCAGCGCCCCCACTAGCGGGTACAATGAGCAGTTCTTC. It specifies CASAPTSGYNEQFF. The whole variable domain, filled in from reference TRBV9 and TRBJ2-1, reads DSGVTQTPKHLITATGQRVTLRCSPRSGDLSVYWYQQSLDQGLQFLIQYYNGEERAKGNILERFSAQQFPDLHSELNLSSLELGDSALYFCASAPTSGYNEQFFGPGTRLTVL.

The chain couples TRBV25-1 to TRBJ1-1; the D gene is possibly TRBD1 (5 bases). V was pared by 6 bases and J by 5 bases, with 13 bases between. Germline V gene data show CDR1 as MGHDK and CDR2 as SYGVNS. The CDR3 spans 13 residues. CDR3 sequence (DNA): TGTGCCAGCAGCCCACCGGGGGGGACTGAAGCTTTCTTT. Translating gives CASSPPGGTEAFF.

The gene calls are TRBV6-4 and TRBJ2-1, with 8 nucleotides matching TRBD2. Trimming took 4 bases from V and 5 from J; bases not matched to a gene: 7. Germline values: CDR1 MRHNA, CDR2 SNTAGT. The CDR3 has 15 amino acids. The chain's CDR3 is CASSGVAGTNNEQFF. CDR3 in DNA: TGTGCCAGCAGTGGTGTAGCGGGAACAAACAATGAGCAGTTCTTC.

The chain combines TRBV7-9 with TRBJ1-1, with D possibly being TRBD1 (6 bases). CDR3 size: 14 residues. Germline CDR1 is SEHNR and CDR2 is FQNEAQ (reference sequence). Between the trimmed V and J ends, which lost 6 bases and 1 base, there was a span of 12 bases. The CDR3 DNA reads TGTGCCAGCAGTCTCGACAGGTGGAACACTGAAGCTTTCTTT. This sequence encodes CASSLDRWNTEAFF. Full variable domain (missing parts from reference TRBV7-9 and TRBJ1-1): DTGVSQNPRHKITKRGQNVTFRCDPISEHNRLYWYRQTLGQGPEFLTYFQNEAQLEKSRLLSDRFSAERPKGSFSTLEIQRTEQGDSAMYLCASSLDRWNTEAFFGQGTRLTVV.

This chain connects TRBV6-4 to TRBJ2-1; 8 nucleotides match TRBD1. Trimming took 2 bases from V and 5 from J; bases not matched to a gene: 11. Germline loops: CDR1 MRHNA, CDR2 SNTAGT. CDR3 size: 17 residues. The CDR3 sequence is CASSDIVATGEDNEQFF. Here the CDR3 DNA reads TGTGCCAGCAGTGACATAGTTGCGACAGGGGAAGACAATGAGCAGTTCTTC.

This chain joins TRBV7-9 and TRBJ1-1, with 9 bases matching TRBD1. The V gene end was trimmed by 2 bases and the J gene end by 0 bases; junction bases not matched to a gene: 1. The CDR3 is 15 residues long. Per the germline V gene, CDR1 is SEHNR and CDR2 is FQNEAQ (reference sequence). The CDR3 coding sequence is TGTGCCAGCAGCTTATGGGACAGGGTGAACACTGAAGCTTTCTTT. It yields the protein CASSLWDRVNTEAFF.

The chain links TRBV5-4 to TRBJ2-7, with 8 bases identical to TRBD2. The CDR3 is 15 residues long. V lost 0 bases, J lost 1 base, and 3 bases stayed unmatched. Germline V gene lookup returns CDR1 SGHNT and CDR2 YYREEE (reference sequence). In DNA form, the CDR3 reads TGTGCCAGCAGCTTGGCGGGGGGGGGTTCCTACGAGCAGTACTTC. Its protein is CASSLAGGGSYEQYF. Variable domain in full (rest from reference TRBV5-4 and TRBJ2-7): ETGVTQSPTHLIKTRGQQVTLRCSSQSGHNTVSWYQQALGQGPQFIFQYYREEENGRGNFPPRFSGLQFPNYSSELNVNALELDDSALYLCASSLAGGGSYEQYFGPGTRLTVT.

The CDR3 DNA follows: TGTGCCAGCAGCCACACAGGGGGCAGTTCCTACGAGCAGTACTTC. Translation: CASSHTGGSSYEQYF. The chain employs TRBV27 and TRBJ2-7; 9 bases match TRBD1. With 6 bases clipped from V and 1 base from J, the junction kept 7 bases outside the gene matches. Per germline, CDR1 MNHEY and CDR2 SMNVEV (reference sequence). The CDR3 consists of 15 residues.

The chain combines TRBV2 with TRBJ1-4; D not certain. The V end lost 7 bases, the J end lost 0 bases, and 12 bases lay between the germline ends. Germline CDR1 SNHLY, CDR2 FYNNEI. The CDR3 length is 15 residues. The CDR3 coding sequence is TGTGCCAGCATTGGGCGGGGAGCAACTAATGAAAAACTGTTTTTT. Its protein product is CASIGRGATNEKLFF.

V and J are TRBV6-1 and TRBJ2-3; weak D call: TRBD2 (6 bases). Germline CDR1 and CDR2: MNHNS and SASEGT. The CDR3 is made up of 15 amino acids. Deletions cut 0 bases from V and 0 bases from J, with 7 bases between. The CDR3 DNA sequence: TGTGCCAGCAGTGAAGCGGGGACTAGCACAGATACGCAGTATTTT. This encodes CASSEAGTSTDTQYF.

V usage is TRBV18 and J usage is TRBJ2-5, with D maybe TRBD1 (5 bases). This CDR3 comprises 14 residues. CDR1 is KGHSH, CDR2 LQKENI, per germline. The germline V and J ends were trimmed by 3 bases and 1 base, with 9 bases remaining between them. The CDR3 sequence is CASSPQGAQETQYF. In DNA, the CDR3 is TGTGCCAGCTCACCCCAAGGGGCCCAAGAGACCCAGTACTTC.

The genes are TRBV6-5 and TRBJ2-1; D is uncertain. Looked up from germline, CDR1 is MNHEY and CDR2 is SVGAGI. V lost 0 bases and J lost 9, with 9 bases in between. The CDR3 is 13 residues long. The CDR3 is CASSYSAYGEQFF. The CDR3 region has the DNA TGTGCCAGCAGTTACTCTGCATACGGTGAGCAGTTCTTC.

This sequence joins TRBV29-1 and TRBJ1-2; D remains unclear. Trimming shortened V by 3 bases and J by 6 bases, and 5 bases separated the two germline ends. The CDR3 is 10 amino acids. CDR1 SQVTM and CDR2 ANQGSEA come from the germline V gene. The CDR3 protein is CSVERDGYTF. CDR3 coding DNA: TGCAGCGTTGAGAGGGATGGCTACACCTTC.

This rearrangement joins TRBV6-4 to TRBJ2-1; perhaps TRBD2 as D (6 bases). Deletions cut 1 base from V and 9 bases from J, with 16 bases between. Germline V gene sequence: CDR1 MRHNA, CDR2 SNTAGT. There are 15 residues in the CDR3. CDR3 sequence: CASSDFLAEAGEQFF. The CDR3 region has the DNA TGTGCCAGCAGTGACTTTCTAGCAGAAGCGGGTGAGCAGTTCTTC.

This chain connects TRBV9 to TRBJ2-5; 9 nucleotides match TRBD2. CDR1 and CDR2 from the germline V gene are SGDLS and YYNGEE. Unmatched junction bases numbered 7, after V lost 4 bases and J lost 0 bases. This CDR3 has 16 residues. In DNA form, the CDR3 reads TGTGCCAGCAGCCCGGCGGCGGGAGGGGACCAAGAGACCCAGTACTTC. It is translated as CASSPAAGGDQETQYF.

V is TRBV28 and J is TRBJ1-1; D may be TRBD1 (6 bases). This CDR3 region has 14 residues. Deletions cut 6 bases from V and 1 base from J, with 12 bases between. Germline-derived CDR1 and CDR2 are MDHEN and SYDVKM. In nucleotides, the CDR3 is TGTGCCAGCAGAAGGGGGAGGGCGAACACTGAAGCTTTCTTT. It specifies CASRRGRANTEAFF.

The chain joins TRBV28 to TRBJ2-7; tentatively, D is TRBD2 (6 bases). This CDR3 is 15 amino acids long. The germline CDR1 and CDR2 sequences are MDHEN and SYDVKM. V was cut by 3 bases and J by 2 bases, with 14 bases left in between. The CDR3: CASSFGRLATYEQYF. The CDR3 DNA reads as TGTGCCAGCAGTTTTGGTCGGCTAGCGACCTACGAGCAGTACTTC. Combining the CDR3 with reference TRBV28 and TRBJ2-7 gives the whole variable domain DVKVTQSSRYLVKRTGEKVFLECVQDMDHENMFWYRQDPGLGLRLIYFSYDVKMKEKGDIPEGYSVSREKKERFSLILESASTNQTSMYLCASSFGRLATYEQYFGPGTRLTVT.

This sequence joins TRBV5-1 and TRBJ1-2, with 8 nucleotides matching TRBD1. The V gene's germline CDR1 is SGHRS and CDR2 YFSETQ. With 4 bases clipped from V and 4 bases from J, the junction kept 9 bases outside the gene matches. This CDR3 comprises 15 residues. The CDR3 protein is CASSHGQGSGYGYTF. CDR3 sequence (DNA): TGCGCCAGCAGCCATGGACAGGGAAGCGGCTATGGCTACACCTTC.